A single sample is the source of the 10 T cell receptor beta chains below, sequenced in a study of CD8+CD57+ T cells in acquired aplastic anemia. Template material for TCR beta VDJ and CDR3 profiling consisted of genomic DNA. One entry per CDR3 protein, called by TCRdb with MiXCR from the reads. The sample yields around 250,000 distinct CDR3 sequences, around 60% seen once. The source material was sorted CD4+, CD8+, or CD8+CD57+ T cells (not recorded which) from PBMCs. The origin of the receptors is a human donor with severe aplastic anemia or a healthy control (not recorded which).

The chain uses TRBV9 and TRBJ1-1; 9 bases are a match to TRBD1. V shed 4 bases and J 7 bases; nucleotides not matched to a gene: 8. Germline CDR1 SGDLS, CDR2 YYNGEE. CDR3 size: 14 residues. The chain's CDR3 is CASSTQGARIEAFF. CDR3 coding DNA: TGTGCCAGCAGCACACAGGGGGCCCGAATTGAAGCTTTCTTT.

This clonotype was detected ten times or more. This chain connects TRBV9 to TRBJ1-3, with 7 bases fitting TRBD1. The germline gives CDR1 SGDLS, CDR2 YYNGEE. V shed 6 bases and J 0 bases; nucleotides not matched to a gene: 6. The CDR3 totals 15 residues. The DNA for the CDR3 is TGTGCCAGCAAAGCACAGGGGAGCTCTGGAAACACCATATATTTT. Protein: CASKAQGSSGNTIYF. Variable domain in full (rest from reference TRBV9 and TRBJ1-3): DSGVTQTPKHLITATGQRVTLRCSPRSGDLSVYWYQQSLDQGLQFLIQYYNGEERAKGNILERFSAQQFPDLHSELNLSSLELGDSALYFCASKAQGSSGNTIYFGEGSWLTVV.

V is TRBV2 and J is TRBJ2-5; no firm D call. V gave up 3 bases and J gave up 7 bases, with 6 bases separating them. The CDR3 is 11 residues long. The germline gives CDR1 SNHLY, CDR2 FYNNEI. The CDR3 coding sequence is TGTGCCAGCAGTGACTCCCCGACCCAGTACTTC. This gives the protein CASSDSPTQYF.

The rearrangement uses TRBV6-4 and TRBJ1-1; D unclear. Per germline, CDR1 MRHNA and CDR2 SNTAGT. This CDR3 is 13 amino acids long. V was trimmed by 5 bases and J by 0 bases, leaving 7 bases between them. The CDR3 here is CASSFQMNTEAFF. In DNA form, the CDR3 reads TGTGCCAGCAGTTTCCAAATGAACACTGAAGCTTTCTTT.

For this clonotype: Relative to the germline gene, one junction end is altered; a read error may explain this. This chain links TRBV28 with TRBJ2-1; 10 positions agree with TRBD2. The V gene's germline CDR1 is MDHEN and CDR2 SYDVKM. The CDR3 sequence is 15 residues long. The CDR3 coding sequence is TGTGCAAGCAGTTCAGCGGGAGGGCAAGTCAATGAGCAGTTCTTC. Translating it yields CASSSAGGQVNEQFF.

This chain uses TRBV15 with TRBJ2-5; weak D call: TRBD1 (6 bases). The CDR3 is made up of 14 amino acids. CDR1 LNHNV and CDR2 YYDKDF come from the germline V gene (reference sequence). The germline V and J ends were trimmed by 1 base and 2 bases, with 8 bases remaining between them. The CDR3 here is CATSRGGQQETQYF. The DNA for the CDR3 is TGTGCCACCAGCAGAGGAGGACAGCAAGAGACCCAGTACTTC. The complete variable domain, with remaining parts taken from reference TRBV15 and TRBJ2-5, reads DAMVIQNPRYQVTQFGKPVTLSCSQTLNHNVMYWYQQKSSQAPKLLFHYYDKDFNNEADTPDNFQSRRPNTSFCFLDIRSPGLGDTAMYLCATSRGGQQETQYFGPGTRLLVL.

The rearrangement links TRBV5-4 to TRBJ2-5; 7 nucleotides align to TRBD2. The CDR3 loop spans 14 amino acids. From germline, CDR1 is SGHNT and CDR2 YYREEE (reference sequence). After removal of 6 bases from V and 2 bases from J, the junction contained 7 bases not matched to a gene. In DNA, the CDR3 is TGTGCCAGCACCCTAAAAGCGGGGCAAGAGACCCAGTACTTC. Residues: CASTLKAGQETQYF.

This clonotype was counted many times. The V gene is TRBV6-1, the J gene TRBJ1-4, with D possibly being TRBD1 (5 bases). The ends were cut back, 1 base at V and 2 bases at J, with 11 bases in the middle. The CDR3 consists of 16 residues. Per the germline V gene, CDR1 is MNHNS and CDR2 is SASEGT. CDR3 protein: CASSEVLGGTNEKLFF. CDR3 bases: TGTGCCAGCAGTGAAGTATTGGGGGGGACTAATGAAAAACTGTTTTTT.

CDR3: CASSDGTQSHNEQYF. CDR3 in DNA: TGTGCCAGCAGTGACGGCACACAATCCCACAATGAGCAGTATTTT. This rearrangement joins TRBV6-4 to TRBJ2-3; no reliable D call. This CDR3 spans 15 amino acids. Germline V gene data show CDR1 as MRHNA and CDR2 as SNTAGT. Between the trimmed V and J ends, which lost 2 bases and 11 bases, there was a span of 20 bases.

The CDR3 here is CAISESTEPNTEAFF. The CDR3 DNA sequence: TGTGCCATCAGTGAGTCGACAGAGCCGAACACTGAAGCTTTCTTT. The chain uses TRBV10-3 and TRBJ1-1; tentatively, D is TRBD1 (5 bases). The CDR3 covers 15 residues. In germline, CDR1 is ENHRY, CDR2 SYGVKD. The V end lost 0 bases, the J end lost 1 base, and 9 bases lay between the germline ends.